This TCR beta chain was recorded in a study of blood T cell repertoires in COVID-19. Produced via immunoSEQ multiplex PCR; TCRdb's table is partial and in-frame only. This sample has some 430,000 clones, with 90% found just once. Germline values: CDR1 MGHRA, CDR2 YSYEKL. The CDR3 length is 15 residues. The ends were cut back, 3 bases at V and 2 bases at J, with 11 bases in the middle. Sequencing used PBMCs or T cells enriched from blood (not recorded which). The chain uses TRBV4-1 and TRBJ1-5; no reliable D call. The receptor's source is a man between 18 and 35 years old who had recovered from COVID-19. CDR3 residues: CASSHPGSGNQPQHF. DNA of the CDR3: TGCGCCAGCAGCCACCCCGGGAGCGGCAATCAGCCCCAGCATTTT.